A single sample is the source of the 18 T cell receptor beta chains below, sequenced in a study of response to subunit inactivated influenza vaccine. TCRdb reprocessed the RT-PCR reads via MiXCR and lists one record per CDR3 protein. The top ten hold about a tenth of the sample, which has more than 550,000 distinct CDR3 sequences, about 12% seen once. This sample comprised PBMCs from blood, obtained on the day of vaccination. The origin of the receptors is a man aged 45-65 years who received an inactivated influenza vaccine.

This clonotype was detected a few times. The chain uses TRBV28 and TRBJ2-1, with a possible D match to TRBD2 (5 bases). The length of the CDR3 is 14 residues. Germline V CDR1 and CDR2: MDHEN, SYDVKM. V lost 7 bases and J 10 bases, leaving 20 bases between the germline ends. The CDR3 protein is CASIVGSGKEEQFF. The CDR3, as DNA: TGTGCCAGCATCGTAGGGTCCGGGAAAGAGGAGCAGTTCTTC.

This clonotype was seen a handful of times. The chain recombines TRBV6-1 with TRBJ1-2; D is ambiguous. With 6 bases removed from V and 7 bases from J, the gap between germline ends came to 18 bases. The CDR3 is 14 amino acids. Per germline, CDR1 MNHNS and CDR2 SASEGT. CDR3 amino acids: CASSESPSSLGYTF. CDR3 in DNA: TGTGCCAGCAGCGAGTCGCCCTCTTCGCTTGGCTACACCTTC.

This clonotype was observed a handful of times. The CDR3 nucleotides read TGTGCCAGCAGCTTACAGGGTTCTAACTATGGCTACACCTTC. Its translation: CASSLQGSNYGYTF. This chain links TRBV7-9 with TRBJ1-2; D possibly corresponds to TRBD1 (5 bases). The CDR3 consists of 14 residues. CDR1 SEHNR and CDR2 FQNEAQ come from the germline V gene (reference sequence). The V end was cut by 2 bases, the J end by 0 bases, with 7 bases between.

In its sample, this clonotype was seen many times. V is TRBV5-1 and J is TRBJ2-7; D not resolved. The CDR3 sequence is 13 residues long. CDR1 SGHRS and CDR2 YFSETQ come from the germline V gene. Between the trimmed V and J ends, which lost 0 bases and 4 bases, there was a span of 8 bases. For the CDR3, the DNA is TGCGCCAGCAGCTTGGCCTACGGGTACGAGCAGTACTTC. Protein: CASSLAYGYEQYF.

This clonotype occurred a few times. The CDR3 protein is CAEAGVRSYNEQFF. DNA of the CDR3: TGTGCTGAAGCTGGGGTCCGCTCCTACAATGAGCAGTTCTTC. The chain couples TRBV11-2 to TRBJ2-1; no firm D call. The germline V gene has CDR1 SGHAT and CDR2 FQNNGV. The CDR3 runs 14 residues.

This clonotype occurred a few times. J is TRBJ1-2 and V is TRBV5-1; D remains unclear. The CDR3 is made up of 15 amino acids. Germline loops: CDR1 SGHRS, CDR2 YFSETQ. V was pared by 0 bases and J by 4 bases, with 13 bases between. CDR3 region: CASSLGPSQPYGYTF. The CDR3 nucleotides are TGCGCCAGCAGCTTGGGCCCCAGCCAGCCCTATGGCTACACCTTC.

This clonotype was picked up a small number of times. The V call is TRBV20-1, the J call TRBJ1-2; D not resolved. CDR3 length: 15 residues. Looked up from germline, CDR1 is DFQATT and CDR2 is SNEGSKA (reference sequence). Deletions cut 6 bases from V and 4 bases from J, with 21 bases between. The CDR3 here is CSARWVQGSFYGYTF. The CDR3 nucleotides are TGCAGTGCAAGATGGGTTCAAGGCTCCTTCTATGGCTACACCTTC.

This clonotype came up a few times. The chain has TRBV9 and TRBJ2-2, with D perhaps matching TRBD2 (5 bases). Trimming cost V 2 bases and J 4 bases, with 9 bases left between them. Germline-derived CDR1 and CDR2 are SGDLS and YYNGEE. The CDR3 has 14 amino acids. CDR3 residues: CASSVQGSTGELFF. In nucleotides, the CDR3 is TGTGCCAGCAGCGTCCAAGGGAGCACCGGGGAGCTGTTTTTT.

This clonotype was seen once. The CDR3: CASSSGSVRAYGYTF. The CDR3 DNA sequence: TGTGCCAGCAGCTCCGGCAGCGTCCGTGCTTATGGCTACACCTTC. The V and J genes are TRBV7-9 and TRBJ1-2; D remains unclear. Germline loops: CDR1 SEHNR, CDR2 FQNEAQ (reference sequence). CDR3 length: 15 amino acids. V lost 4 bases and J lost 5, with 17 bases in between.

This clonotype was observed a handful of times. The J gene is TRBJ2-1, the V gene TRBV18; D might be TRBD1 (6 bases). The V and J ends lost 8 bases and 0 bases respectively, with 20 bases between them. Germline CDR1 reads KGHSH; CDR2 reads LQKENI. The CDR3 has 17 amino acids. CDR3 sequence: CASMLGGQLFSYNEQFF. The CDR3 nucleotides are TGTGCCAGCATGCTTGGGGGACAACTCTTCTCCTACAATGAGCAGTTCTTC. Together with reference TRBV18 and TRBJ2-1, the CDR3 gives the full variable domain: NAGVMQNPRHLVRRRGQEARLRCSPMKGHSHVYWYRQLPEEGLKFMVYLQKENIIDESGMPKERFSAEFPKEGPSILRIQQVVRGDSAAYFCASMLGGQLFSYNEQFFGPGTRLTVL.

The gene calls are TRBV4-1 and TRBJ2-7; D is perhaps TRBD1 (6 bases). Looked up from germline, CDR1 is MGHRA and CDR2 is YSYEKL. Trimming removed 4 bases from V and 6 bases from J, with 22 bases in between. This CDR3 has 16 residues. This CDR3 reads CASSPPKGGTGREQYF. CDR3 nucleotides: TGCGCCAGCAGCCCCCCGAAAGGGGGAACTGGGCGCGAGCAGTACTTC.

This clonotype occurred many times. The rearrangement joins TRBV29-1 to TRBJ2-7; no definite D call. Deletions cut 0 bases from V and 3 bases from J, with 12 bases between. Germline V gene sequence: CDR1 SQVTM, CDR2 ANQGSEA. The CDR3 spans 14 residues. The CDR3 nucleotides are TGCAGCGTTGAAGATCCTAGAGGTTTCTACGAGCAGTACTTC. Translating it yields CSVEDPRGFYEQYF.

J is TRBJ2-1 and V is TRBV12-3 or TRBV12-4, with 7 bases aligning to TRBD1. The J segment lost 7 bases and the V segment lost 10 bases, leaving 10 bases of the junction unmatched. CDR3 size: 13 residues. In DNA form, the CDR3 reads TGTGCCACAGGGGGACGGGTCCGGAATGAGCAGTTCTTC. Amino acids: CATGGRVRNEQFF.

This sequence joins TRBV18 and TRBJ2-2; 15 nucleotides match TRBD2. With V trimmed by 3 bases and J by 7 bases, 12 bases remained unmatched. The CDR3 contains 19 residues. The germline V gene encodes CDR1 KGHSH and CDR2 LQKENI. The CDR3 region has the DNA TGTGCCAGCTCACCGGGACTAGCGGGAGGCATATCGATCCACGGGGAGCTGTTTTTT. It is translated as CASSPGLAGGISIHGELFF.

This clonotype was seen at least ten times. J is TRBJ1-4 and V is TRBV20-1; perhaps TRBD1 as D (6 bases). From germline, CDR1 is DFQATT and CDR2 SNEGSKA (reference sequence). The length of the CDR3 is 12 residues. V lost 4 bases and J lost 8, with 11 bases in between. CDR3 bases: TGCAGTGCTACCGGGACACGCGAAAAACTGTTTTTT. It encodes CSATGTREKLFF.

The sample holds a few counts of this clonotype. J is TRBJ2-1 and V is TRBV29-1; 7 nucleotides align to TRBD2. With V trimmed by 7 bases and J by 6 bases, 6 bases remained unmatched. CDR1 is SQVTM and CDR2 is ANQGSEA in the germline V gene. CDR3 length equals 12 residues. CDR3 DNA: TGCAGCGGGACCGGGACTATCAATGAGCAGTTCTTC. It codes for CSGTGTINEQFF.

V usage is TRBV5-6 and J usage is TRBJ2-7; a possible D gene is TRBD1 (6 bases). Germline loops: CDR1 SGHDT, CDR2 YYEEEE. The CDR3 runs to 14 residues. Trimming shortened V by 7 bases and J by 2 bases, and 16 bases separated the two germline ends. Written as DNA, the CDR3 is TGTGCCAGCGGCCTCGGGCCAGGGGCCTACGAGCAGTACTTC. Amino acids: CASGLGPGAYEQYF.

CDR3 sequence (DNA): TGTGCCAGCAGTTACTCATTTTTGCTAGCGGCCAACACCGGGGAGCTGTTTTTT. Translated, it gives CASSYSFLLAANTGELFF. J is TRBJ2-2 and V is TRBV6-2 or TRBV6-3; 7 bases map to TRBD2. The germline CDR1 and CDR2 sequences are MNHEY and SVGEGT. V lost 0 bases and J lost 2; bases outside the gene matches: 9. CDR3 length: 18 residues.